These 10 T cell receptor beta chains came from one sample sequenced in a study of beta chain features in type 1 diabetes listed by TCRdb under 2018. General study outcomes and caveats: Type 1 diabetes patients showed a moderate but significant shortening of TCRB CDR3 length in all four CD4+ subsets.

Their cognate antigens are unknown. Libraries were built with the immunoSEQ multiplex PCR assay. The High Capacity cDNA Reverse Transcription Kit was used to reverse transcribe all of the isolated RNA, meaning that expressed TCRB transcripts were what got sequenced. TCRdb re-hosts the immuneACCESS table, in-frame sequences only. Its copies lack some clones; in the studies checked, an unresolved V gene accounts for under half of them, and the cause for the rest is not known. The sample table records some 370,000 clones; 9.6% of these occur just once. Clones ranked in the top ten supply 0.45% to 0.65% of the sample. Sequences were obtained from central memory CD4+ T cells from blood. These receptors came from a man younger than 45 with type 1 diabetes.

V gene TRBV5-6 combines with J gene TRBJ1-5; the D gene is possibly TRBD1 (5 bases). This CDR3 has 14 residues. The V end lost 1 base, the J end lost 9 bases, and 14 bases lay between the germline ends. The germline V gene has CDR1 SGHDT and CDR2 YYEEEE. Here the CDR3 reads CASSLWQGGPPQHF. The DNA of the CDR3 is TGTGCCAGCAGCTTGTGGCAGGGCGGTCCGCCCCAGCATTTT.

This chain uses TRBV2 with TRBJ2-5; D may match TRBD1 or TRBD2 (6 bases each). The germline CDR1 and CDR2 sequences are SNHLY and FYNNEI. Trimming took off 2 bases at V and 4 bases at J, with 20 bases between the two ends. The CDR3 length is 17 residues. The DNA of the CDR3 is TGTGCCAGCAGTGAAACCCAAGGGGGGAGCATCGCAGAGACCCAGTACTTC. Its protein is CASSETQGGSIAETQYF. The full variable domain, rest sourced from reference TRBV2 and TRBJ2-5, is EPEVTQTPSHQVTQMGQEVILRCVPISNHLYFYWYRQILGQKVEFLVSFYNNEISEKSEIFDDQFSVERPDGSNFTLKIRSTKLEDSAMYFCASSETQGGSIAETQYFGPGTRLLVL.

V is TRBV19 and J is TRBJ2-7, with D perhaps TRBD1 (6 bases). The CDR3 has 16 amino acids. Germline V gene sequence: CDR1 LNHDA, CDR2 SQIVND (reference sequence). V shed 7 bases and J shed 3 bases, with 22 bases lying between them. The DNA of the CDR3 is TGTGCCAGTAACCCCTCGTATGGGGACACCCACTACGAGCAGTACTTC. Translating gives CASNPSYGDTHYEQYF.

The J gene is TRBJ2-6, the V gene TRBV21-1; the table names TRBD1, a call not compared with the DNA. TRBV21-1 has pseudogene status. The CDR3 runs to 16 residues. CDR3: CATPRTDNSGANVLTF. The CDR3 bases are TGTGCCACCCCTAGGACAGACAACTCTGGGGCCAACGTCCTGACTTTC.

This clone was seen more than once but under ten times. This sequence joins TRBV5-4 and TRBJ2-3; D uncertain. The germline V gene has CDR1 SGHNT and CDR2 YYREEE (reference sequence). Trimming cost V 2 bases and J 1 base, with 11 bases left between them. This CDR3 is 15 amino acids long. The CDR3 here is CASSFRLLGTDTQYF. CDR3 nucleotides: TGTGCCAGCAGCTTCAGGTTGCTGGGCACAGATACGCAGTATTTT.

Concerning this clone itself: Relative to the germline gene, one junction end is altered; a read error may explain this. The chain carries TRBV19 and TRBJ1-1, with D possibly being TRBD1 (5 bases). There are 11 residues in the CDR3. Germline-derived CDR1 and CDR2 are LNHDA and SQIVND (reference sequence). Written as DNA, the CDR3 is TGTGCCAGTCCATCCGGGACGGCCCTTATGTTT. Encoded protein: CASPSGTALMF.

Only a few counts were recorded for this clone. The CDR3 DNA sequence: TGTGCCAGCAGCTTTGGACTAGCGAACACAGATACGCAGTATTTT. It is translated as CASSFGLANTDTQYF. The chain links TRBV5-4 to TRBJ2-3; 9 nucleotides agree with TRBD2. CDR3 size: 15 residues. V dropped 2 bases and J dropped 2; count of bases not matched to a gene: 3. The V gene's germline CDR1 is SGHNT and CDR2 YYREEE (reference sequence).

The chain is built from TRBV27 and TRBJ2-7; tentative D call: TRBD2 (6 bases). Germline V gene lookup returns CDR1 MNHEY and CDR2 SMNVEV (reference sequence). V was clipped by 5 bases and J by 1 base, with 15 bases between them. The CDR3 runs 15 residues. The CDR3 DNA reads as TGTGCCAGCAGTCGCAGCGGGCTGTCTTCCTACGAGCAGTACTTC. Protein: CASSRSGLSSYEQYF.

V and J are TRBV11-3 and TRBJ1-1, with TRBD1 matching over 7 bases. Germline CDR1 and CDR2: SGHNT and YENEEA. CDR3 length: 15 amino acids. With V trimmed by 4 bases and J by 8 bases, 13 bases remained unmatched. The CDR3 DNA is TGTGCCAGCAGCTCTGGATTGGGACAGACTGAAGAAGCTTTCTTT. It codes for CASSSGLGQTEEAFF.

The table lists this clone with many counts. The chain employs TRBV7-2 and TRBJ2-1, with 10 positions matching TRBD2. The CDR3 extends over 14 amino acids. The germline CDR1 and CDR2 sequences are SGHTA and FQGNSA. Trimming took 6 bases from V and 5 from J; bases not matched to a gene: 4. The CDR3 coding sequence is TGTGCCAGCAGGATAGCGGGGGGACACAATGAGCAGTTCTTC. Translating it yields CASRIAGGHNEQFF.